This entry lists 26 T cell receptor beta chains sequenced from one sample in a study of T cell changes during pregnancy in multiple sclerosis. Clones were read by immunoSEQ multiplex PCR, and TCRdb kept only the in-frame ones, dropping some. Among 40,000 to 60,000 clones listed, 85% to 95% were seen once. Source: CD4+ T cells from peripheral blood mononuclear cells, taken in the third trimester of pregnancy. These TCRs come from a female donor with multiple sclerosis, enrolled in a pregnancy study.

Here the CDR3 DNA reads TGTGCCTGGCAAACTCGGGGGGGCATTTACAATGAGCAGTTCTTC. This sequence encodes CAWQTRGGIYNEQFF. V gene TRBV30 combines with J gene TRBJ2-1; TRBD2 matches 8 bases. Germline loops: CDR1 GTSNPN, CDR2 SVGIG (reference sequence). With V trimmed by 5 bases and J by 4 bases, 10 bases remained unmatched. This CDR3 comprises 15 residues.

The rearrangement uses TRBV11-2 and TRBJ2-7; 7 bases agree with TRBD1. Germline values: CDR1 SGHAT, CDR2 FQNNGV. V gave up 5 bases and J gave up 0 bases; unmatched junction bases: 10. The CDR3 runs to 16 residues. The CDR3 DNA sequence: TGTGCCAGCAGCATAAGGACAGGCCGAAGCTCCTACGAGCAGTACTTC. Its protein product is CASSIRTGRSSYEQYF. The variable domain in full, completed from reference TRBV11-2 and TRBJ2-7, reads EAGVAQSPRYKIIEKRQSVAFWCNPISGHATLYWYQQILGQGPKLLIQFQNNGVVDDSQLPKDRFSAERLKGVDSTLKIQPAKLEDSAVYLCASSIRTGRSSYEQYFGPGTRLTVT.

The chain recombines TRBV6-1 with TRBJ1-2; 9 bases map to TRBD1. Germline assignment: CDR1 MNHNS and CDR2 SASEGT. The CDR3 runs 13 residues. V lost 6 bases, J lost 6 bases, and 5 bases stayed unmatched. CDR3 amino acids: CASRRQGGNGYTF. The CDR3 DNA reads TGTGCCAGCAGGAGACAGGGGGGAAATGGCTACACCTTC.

The CDR3: CATGGAGAQYF. The CDR3 region has the DNA TGTGCTACAGGGGGCGCGGGAGCCCAGTACTTC. The V call is TRBV6-6, the J call TRBJ2-5; 9 bases are a match to TRBD1. Germline V gene lookup returns CDR1 MNHNY and CDR2 SVGAGI (reference sequence). The CDR3 sequence is 11 residues long.

The V gene is TRBV7-9, the J gene TRBJ2-2, with a weak D call TRBD1 (5 bases). Trimming cost V 5 bases and J 3 bases, with 10 bases left between them. The CDR3 is 14 residues long. Germline V gene data show CDR1 as SEHNR and CDR2 as FQNEAQ (reference sequence). Here the CDR3 reads CASSPTVYTGELFF. The CDR3 DNA reads as TGTGCCAGCAGCCCGACAGTTTACACCGGGGAGCTGTTTTTT.

This clone was detected a few times. The chain links TRBV6-5 to TRBJ1-2; D is uncertain. Trimming shortened V by 6 bases and J by 7 bases, and 6 bases separated the two germline ends. The V gene's germline CDR1 is MNHEY and CDR2 SVGAGI. CDR3 length: 10 residues. In nucleotides, the CDR3 is TGTGCCAGCAGCCCCCTTGGCTACACCTTC. Translation: CASSPLGYTF.

The chain is built from TRBV15 and TRBJ1-4; D might be TRBD1 (6 bases). The CDR3 is made up of 15 amino acids. Germline loops: CDR1 LNHNV, CDR2 YYDKDF (reference sequence). Trimming took 0 bases from V and 8 from J, leaving 13 bases between them. The CDR3, as DNA: TGTGCCACCAGCAGAGATCCCAGGGGTGGAGAAAAACTGTTTTTT. Translated, it gives CATSRDPRGGEKLFF.

This chain joins TRBV5-1 and TRBJ2-5; 12 nucleotides agree with TRBD2. The J call is doubtful: the DNA matches TRBJ2-7 better. The CDR3 loop spans 15 amino acids. Germline V gene data show CDR1 as SGHRS and CDR2 as YFSETQ. Written as DNA, the CDR3 is TGCGCCAGCAGCGCGGAACTAGCGGGGGGCTACGAGCAGTACTTC. Protein sequence: CASSAELAGGYEQYF.

The V gene is TRBV4-3, the J gene TRBJ2-1; D remains unclear. Germline V gives CDR1 LGHNA, CDR2 YSLEER. Trimming pared 0 bases from V and 5 bases from J, leaving 8 bases between. The CDR3 length is 14 residues. CDR3 sequence: CASSQDALNNEQFF. The CDR3 region has the DNA TGCGCCAGCAGCCAAGATGCACTGAACAATGAGCAGTTCTTC.

This CDR3 is CASSPWDSLLGANVLTF. As DNA, the CDR3 is TGTGCCAGCTCACCCTGGGACAGCCTTCTGGGGGCCAACGTCCTGACTTTC. The gene calls are TRBV18 and TRBJ2-6; TRBD1 agrees at 7 bases. Unmatched junction bases numbered 9, after V lost 3 bases and J lost 4 bases. From germline, CDR1 is KGHSH and CDR2 LQKENI. The CDR3 has 17 residues.

This clone is a singleton in its sample. The chain uses TRBV19 and TRBJ2-5, with TRBD1 matching 9 bases. Trimming took 3 bases from V and 5 from J; bases not matched to a gene: 7. The CDR3 runs to 15 residues. CDR1 and CDR2 from the germline V gene are LNHDA and SQIVND (reference sequence). The CDR3 nucleotides are TGTGCCAGTAGTATCGGGACAGGGTCGGCGGAGACCCAGTACTTC. Its translation: CASSIGTGSAETQYF.

The gene calls are TRBV7-9 and TRBJ2-3, with a possible D match to TRBD1 (5 bases). The CDR3 has 15 residues. Germline V gene sequence: CDR1 SEHNR, CDR2 FQNEAQ (reference sequence). Trimming took 1 base from V and 2 from J, leaving 10 bases between them. As DNA, the CDR3 is TGTGCCAGCAGCTTAGAGGCAGGGTCCACAGATACGCAGTATTTT. It translates to CASSLEAGSTDTQYF.

This chain links TRBV9 with TRBJ2-2; possibly TRBD2 for D (6 bases). Trimming removed 0 bases at V and 7 bases at J, with 16 bases between. From germline, CDR1 is SGDLS and CDR2 YYNGEE. The CDR3 consists of 16 residues. CDR3 nucleotide sequence: TGTGCCAGCAGCGTAGCTCCACGAGGCGGGGTCGGGGAGCTGTTTTTT. Translating it yields CASSVAPRGGVGELFF.

V usage is TRBV7-3 and J usage is TRBJ2-1; TRBD2 matches 9 bases. V was clipped by 1 base and J by 4 bases; unmatched bases: 2. Germline loops: CDR1 SGHTA, CDR2 FQGTGA. The CDR3 runs to 15 residues. This CDR3 is CASSLSGGAYNEQFF. In DNA form, the CDR3 reads TGTGCCAGCAGCTTAAGCGGGGGGGCTTACAATGAGCAGTTCTTC.

The CDR3 sequence: CASRPTGQNTDTQYF. CDR3 bases: TGTGCCAGCAGGCCAACAGGGCAAAACACAGATACGCAGTATTTT. The chain couples TRBV6-5 to TRBJ2-3; D is possibly TRBD1 (6 bases). Germline V CDR1 and CDR2: MNHEY, SVGAGI. The CDR3 runs to 15 residues. The ends were cut back, 6 bases at V and 2 bases at J, with 15 bases in the middle.

This rearrangement joins TRBV5-6 to TRBJ2-3; D may be TRBD1 (6 bases). Germline CDR1 reads SGHDT; CDR2 reads YYEEEE. V gave up 4 bases and J gave up 6 bases, with 15 bases separating them. The CDR3 is made up of 14 amino acids. As DNA, the CDR3 is TGTGCCAGCAGCCTCGTCAGGGGTTTGGATACGCAGTATTTT. As protein: CASSLVRGLDTQYF. The complete variable domain, with remaining parts taken from reference TRBV5-6 and TRBJ2-3, reads DAGVTQSPTHLIKTRGQQVTLRCSPKSGHDTVSWYQQALGQGPQFIFQYYEEEERQRGNFPDRFSGHQFPNYSSELNVNALLLGDSALYLCASSLVRGLDTQYFGPGTRLTVL.

The V gene is TRBV6-6, the J gene TRBJ1-2, with 8 positions matching TRBD1. The CDR3 is 16 amino acids. Germline V gene lookup returns CDR1 MNHNY and CDR2 SVGAGI (reference sequence). The J segment lost 3 bases and the V segment lost 5 bases, leaving 11 bases of the junction unmatched. The CDR3 sequence: CASSTGTGSGYYGYTF. The CDR3 DNA reads TGTGCCAGCAGTACCGGGACAGGCTCGGGCTACTATGGCTACACCTTC.

The CDR3 bases are TGTGCCAGCAGCTCGCAGACACGTCAGCCCCAGCATTTT. Translated, it gives CASSSQTRQPQHF. The chain is built from TRBV7-2 and TRBJ1-5; D call uncertain. V was pared by 4 bases and J by 6 bases, with 10 bases between. Germline CDR1 reads SGHTA; CDR2 reads FQGNSA. CDR3 length: 13 amino acids.

The chain employs TRBV29-1 and TRBJ2-3; D is possibly TRBD1 (6 bases). The CDR3 covers 13 residues. From germline, CDR1 is SQVTM and CDR2 ANQGSEA. V was clipped by 5 bases and J by 0 bases, with 9 bases between them. CDR3 region: CSVRRGSTDTQYF. The CDR3 DNA sequence: TGCAGCGTTCGCAGGGGTAGCACAGATACGCAGTATTTT.

The V gene is TRBV9, the J gene TRBJ2-5; 8 positions agree with TRBD1. V lost 3 bases and J lost 1; bases outside the gene matches: 8. The CDR3 runs 16 residues. Germline V lookup: CDR1 SGDLS, CDR2 YYNGEE. For the CDR3, the DNA is TGTGCCAGCAGCGCGCGCTCGGGACAGGTCCAAGAGACCCAGTACTTC. This codes for CASSARSGQVQETQYF.

V is TRBV7-2 and J is TRBJ2-2; D is ambiguous. V was pared by 1 base and J by 7 bases, with 7 bases between. CDR1 is SGHTA and CDR2 is FQGNSA in the germline V gene. The CDR3 is 13 amino acids. CDR3 sequence: CASSLEWSGELFF. The CDR3 bases are TGTGCCAGCAGCTTAGAGTGGAGCGGGGAGCTGTTTTTT.

This chain links TRBV29-1 with TRBJ1-2; 8 bases line up with TRBD1. This CDR3 contains 13 residues. With 6 bases clipped from V and 2 bases from J, the junction kept 5 bases outside the gene matches. Per germline, CDR1 SQVTM and CDR2 ANQGSEA. CDR3 protein: CSVGQVQNYGYTF. The CDR3 bases are TGCAGCGTGGGACAGGTGCAGAACTATGGCTACACCTTC.

There are a few counts of this clone. The gene calls are TRBV4-1 and TRBJ2-3; a possible D gene is TRBD1 (5 bases). The CDR3 has 17 residues. The germline V gene has CDR1 MGHRA and CDR2 YSYEKL. The V end was cut by 1 base, the J end by 0 bases, with 14 bases between. This CDR3 is CASSQVGRQVSTDTQYF. The CDR3 coding sequence is TGCGCCAGCAGCCAAGTGGGGCGGCAGGTTAGCACAGATACGCAGTATTTT.

The J gene is TRBJ1-6, the V gene TRBV2; D is uncertain. Per germline, CDR1 SNHLY and CDR2 FYNNEI. Trimming stripped 1 base from V and 14 bases from J, with 18 bases between. The CDR3 covers 15 residues. The CDR3, as DNA: TGTGCCAGCAGTGAAGTGGTCGGGCCCAGGAGGACCCTCCACTTT. Protein sequence: CASSEVVGPRRTLHF.

This chain uses TRBV9 with TRBJ2-1, with D possibly TRBD2 on 6 matching bases. The CDR3 covers 13 residues. Trimming removed 0 bases at V and 12 bases at J, with 13 bases between. CDR1 and CDR2 from the germline V gene are SGDLS and YYNGEE. CDR3 sequence reads: CASSVEGIGGQFF. The CDR3 DNA reads as TGTGCCAGCAGCGTAGAGGGTATCGGGGGGCAGTTCTTC.

This sequence joins TRBV6-1 and TRBJ2-7; the D gene is possibly TRBD1 (6 bases). CDR1 MNHNS and CDR2 SASEGT come from the germline V gene. Trimming pared 6 bases from V and 9 bases from J, leaving 15 bases between. CDR3 size: 12 residues. The CDR3: CASRATGLGQYF. The DNA of the CDR3 is TGTGCCAGCAGAGCTACAGGGTTGGGGCAGTACTTC.